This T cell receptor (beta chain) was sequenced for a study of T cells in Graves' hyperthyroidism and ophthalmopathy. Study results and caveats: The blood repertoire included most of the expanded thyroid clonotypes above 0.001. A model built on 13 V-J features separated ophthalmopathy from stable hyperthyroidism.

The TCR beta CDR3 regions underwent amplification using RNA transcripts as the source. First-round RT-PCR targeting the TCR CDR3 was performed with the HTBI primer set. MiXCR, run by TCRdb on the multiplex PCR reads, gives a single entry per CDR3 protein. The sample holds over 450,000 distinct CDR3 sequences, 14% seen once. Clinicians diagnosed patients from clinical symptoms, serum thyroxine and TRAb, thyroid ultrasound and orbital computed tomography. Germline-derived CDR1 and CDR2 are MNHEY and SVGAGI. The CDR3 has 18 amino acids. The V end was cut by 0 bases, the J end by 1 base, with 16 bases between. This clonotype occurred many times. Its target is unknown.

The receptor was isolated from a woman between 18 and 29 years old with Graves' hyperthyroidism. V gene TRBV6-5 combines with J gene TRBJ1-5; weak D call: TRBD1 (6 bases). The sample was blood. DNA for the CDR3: TGTGCCAGCAGTTACTCGGGGAAGACGAGGGGGAGCAATCAGCCCCAGCATTTT. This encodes CASSYSGKTRGSNQPQHF.